The source of this T cell receptor beta chain is a study of blood T cell repertoires in COVID-19. On the study more broadly: Some COVID-19 samples were acute and others convalescent; all came from the United States, Italy and Spain. Sources were T cells, B-cell-depleted T cells, or PBMCs; the material itself was cDNA or gDNA.

Sequencing used immunoSEQ multiplex PCR; TCRdb keeps in-frame clones, though not all of them. The data hold about 150,000 clones, with 80% to 90% observed a single time. The V gene's germline CDR1 is MNHEY and CDR2 SMNVEV (reference sequence). Trimming removed 4 bases from V and 8 bases from J, with 17 bases in between. The CDR3 is 15 residues long. The J gene is TRBJ1-4, the V gene TRBV27, with D possibly being TRBD1 (6 bases). The sequence came from a woman aged 45 to 65 in a cohort sampled during active or convalescent COVID-19. Specimen: peripheral blood. CDR3 in DNA: TGTGCCAGCAGTTCCCTCGGCAGGGGTAGGGAAAAACTGTTTTTT. Amino acids: CASSSLGRGREKLFF.